The entry below describes one T cell receptor beta chain. Clones were sequenced by immunoSEQ multiplex PCR, and TCRdb holds only the in-frame ones, with some missing. The table shows around 440,000 clones, with around 88% occurring only once. CDR1 and CDR2 from the germline V gene are SNHLY and FYNNEI. This CDR3 contains 14 residues. J gave up 6 bases and V 5 bases, and 10 bases lay outside the gene matches. The data derive from a study of blood T cell repertoires in COVID-19. Overall study: Acute and convalescent COVID-19 samples came from the United States, Italy and Spain. Sources were T cells, B-cell-depleted T cells, or PBMCs; the material itself was cDNA or gDNA.

The sequenced sample consisted of peripheral blood. This clonotype was obtained from a woman in her fifties or sixties with COVID-19, enrolled during active disease. The chain joins TRBV2 to TRBJ2-7; 7 bases are shared with TRBD1. CDR3 loop: CASSPSRDSGEQYF. Written as DNA, the CDR3 is TGTGCCAGCAGTCCATCTCGGGACAGCGGCGAGCAGTACTTC.